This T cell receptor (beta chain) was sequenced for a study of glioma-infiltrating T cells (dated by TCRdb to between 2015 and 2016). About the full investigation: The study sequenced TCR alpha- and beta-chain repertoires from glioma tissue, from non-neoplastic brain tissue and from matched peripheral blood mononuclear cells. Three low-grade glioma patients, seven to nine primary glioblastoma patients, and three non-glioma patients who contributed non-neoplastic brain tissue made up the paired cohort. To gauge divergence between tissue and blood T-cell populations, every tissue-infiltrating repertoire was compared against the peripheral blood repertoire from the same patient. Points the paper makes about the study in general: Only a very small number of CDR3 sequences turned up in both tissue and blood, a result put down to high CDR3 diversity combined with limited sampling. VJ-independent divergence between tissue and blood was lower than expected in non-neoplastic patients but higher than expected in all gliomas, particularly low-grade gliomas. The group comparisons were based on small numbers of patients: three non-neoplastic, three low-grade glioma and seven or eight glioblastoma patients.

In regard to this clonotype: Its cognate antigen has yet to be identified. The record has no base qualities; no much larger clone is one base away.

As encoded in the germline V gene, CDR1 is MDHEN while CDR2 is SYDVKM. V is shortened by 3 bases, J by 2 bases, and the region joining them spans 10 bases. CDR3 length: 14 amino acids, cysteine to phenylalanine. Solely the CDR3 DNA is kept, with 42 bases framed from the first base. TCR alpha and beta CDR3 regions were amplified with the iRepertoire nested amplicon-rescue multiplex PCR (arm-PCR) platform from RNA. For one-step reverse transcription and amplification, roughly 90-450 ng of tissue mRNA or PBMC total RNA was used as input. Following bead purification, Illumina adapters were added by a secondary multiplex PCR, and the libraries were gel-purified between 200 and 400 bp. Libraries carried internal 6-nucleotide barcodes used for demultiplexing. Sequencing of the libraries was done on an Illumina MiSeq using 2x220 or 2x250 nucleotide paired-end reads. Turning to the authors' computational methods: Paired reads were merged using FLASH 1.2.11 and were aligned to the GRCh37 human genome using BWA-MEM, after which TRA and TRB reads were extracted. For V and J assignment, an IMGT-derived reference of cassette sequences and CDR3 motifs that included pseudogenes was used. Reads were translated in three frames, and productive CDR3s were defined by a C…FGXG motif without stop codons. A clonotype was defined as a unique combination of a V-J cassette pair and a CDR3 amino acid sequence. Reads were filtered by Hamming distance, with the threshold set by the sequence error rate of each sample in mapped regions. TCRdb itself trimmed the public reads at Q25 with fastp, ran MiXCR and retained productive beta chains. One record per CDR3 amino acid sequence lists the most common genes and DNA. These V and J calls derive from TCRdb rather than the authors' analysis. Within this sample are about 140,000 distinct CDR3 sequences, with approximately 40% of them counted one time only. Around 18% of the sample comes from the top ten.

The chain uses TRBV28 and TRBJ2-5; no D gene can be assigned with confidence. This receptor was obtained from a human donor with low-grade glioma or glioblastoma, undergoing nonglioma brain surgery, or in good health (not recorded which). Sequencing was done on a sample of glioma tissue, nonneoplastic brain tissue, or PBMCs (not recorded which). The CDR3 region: CASSFRNIQETQYF. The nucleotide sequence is TGTGCCAGCAGTTTCAGGAATATACAAGAGACCCAGTACTTC.